These 6 T cell receptor beta chains were sequenced from one sample in a study of shared clonotypes between healthy human individuals. Assay used: immunoSEQ multiplex PCR; TCRdb lists only in-frame clones, some missing. Found here are around 690,000 clones, 90% of them singletons; the top ten hold 30% to 40%. Sequencing input: memory CD8+ T cells from PBMCs. Noted subset: CD45RO+ cells pooled with CCR7-negative TemRA cells. These receptors came from a man between 18 and 29 years old in good health. Some clones in this sample may be carry-over from other donors' samples.

The rearrangement joins TRBV29-1 to TRBJ2-2, with D uncertain. V was cut by 6 bases and J by 4 bases, with 6 bases left in between. Germline V gene data show CDR1 as SQVTM and CDR2 as ANQGSEA. The CDR3 contains 11 residues. In DNA, the CDR3 is TGCAGCGTCCGGGCCACCGGGGAGCTGTTTTTT. Its protein product is CSVRATGELFF.

The rearrangement links TRBV6-5 to TRBJ2-5; possible D gene TRBD2, 5 bases. This CDR3 contains 14 residues. V shed 1 base and J shed 5 bases, with 11 bases lying between them. Germline assignment: CDR1 MNHEY and CDR2 SVGAGI. CDR3 nucleotide sequence: TGTGCCAGCAGTTACTATGAGGGATTGGAGACCCAGTACTTC. It encodes CASSYYEGLETQYF.

The chain links TRBV15 to TRBJ2-7, with a weak D call TRBD2 (5 bases). The CDR3 length is 14 residues. The V and J ends lost 3 bases and 6 bases respectively, with 15 bases between them. From germline, CDR1 is LNHNV and CDR2 YYDKDF (reference sequence). The CDR3 nucleotides read TGTGCCACCAGCAGCGGCGGACTCCAAGGCGAGCAGTACTTC. It encodes CATSSGGLQGEQYF.

The gene calls are TRBV6-5 and TRBJ2-1; TRBD1 matches at 9 bases. V was clipped by 6 bases and J by 4 bases; unmatched bases: 4. Germline V gene lookup returns CDR1 MNHEY and CDR2 SVGAGI. The CDR3 is 14 amino acids. DNA for the CDR3: TGTGCCAGCAGCATAGACAGGGGGTACAATGAGCAGTTCTTC. Its protein product is CASSIDRGYNEQFF.

The genes are TRBV27 and TRBJ1-4, with 8 positions matching TRBD1. Unmatched junction bases numbered 4, after V lost 5 bases and J lost 5 bases. The germline gives CDR1 MNHEY, CDR2 SMNVEV (reference sequence). This CDR3 contains 14 residues. CDR3 nucleotide sequence: TGTGCCAGCAGTGCCCGGGACAGGAATGAAAAACTGTTTTTT. This gives the protein CASSARDRNEKLFF.

The rearrangement links TRBV29-1 to TRBJ1-2, with 9 nucleotides matching TRBD1. This CDR3 comprises 11 residues. Trimming took 5 bases from V and 9 from J; bases not matched to a gene: 4. Germline CDR1 is SQVTM and CDR2 is ANQGSEA. This chain's CDR3 is CSVTGQGSYTF. The CDR3 nucleotides read TGCAGCGTTACCGGACAGGGGAGCTACACCTTC.